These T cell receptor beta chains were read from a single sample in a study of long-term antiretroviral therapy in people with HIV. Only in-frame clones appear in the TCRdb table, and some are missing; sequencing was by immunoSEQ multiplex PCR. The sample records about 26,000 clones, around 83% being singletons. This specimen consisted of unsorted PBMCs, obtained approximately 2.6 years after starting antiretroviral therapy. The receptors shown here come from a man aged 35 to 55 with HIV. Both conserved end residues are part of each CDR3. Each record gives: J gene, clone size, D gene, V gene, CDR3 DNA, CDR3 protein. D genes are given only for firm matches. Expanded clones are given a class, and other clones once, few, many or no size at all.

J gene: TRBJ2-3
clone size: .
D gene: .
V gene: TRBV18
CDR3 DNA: TGTGCCAGCTCCAAACCCGGGGTGCCCGATACGCAGTATTTT
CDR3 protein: CASSKPGVPDTQYF

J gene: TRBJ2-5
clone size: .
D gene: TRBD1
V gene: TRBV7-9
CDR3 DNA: TGTGCCAGCAGCCGTGAACCGGGACAGAGGGGCGAGACCCAGTACTTC
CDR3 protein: CASSREPGQRGETQYF

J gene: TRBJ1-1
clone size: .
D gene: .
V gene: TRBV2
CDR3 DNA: TGTGCCAGCAGCCAAAGGAGGGGAGACACTGAAGCTTTCTTT
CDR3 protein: CASSQRRGDTEAFF

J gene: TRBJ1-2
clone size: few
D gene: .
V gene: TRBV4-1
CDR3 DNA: TGCGCCAGCAGCCAAGGAGGCGGGGGTGGCTATGGCTACACCTTC
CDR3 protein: CASSQGGGGGYGYTF

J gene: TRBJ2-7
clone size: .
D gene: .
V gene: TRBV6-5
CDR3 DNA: TGTGCCAGCAGCCGAGGGGACGAGCAGTACTTC
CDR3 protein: CASSRGDEQYF

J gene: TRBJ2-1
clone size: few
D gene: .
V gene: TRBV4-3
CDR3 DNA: TGCGCCAGCAGCCTATATGAGGGCAATGAGCAGTTCTTC
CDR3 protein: CASSLYEGNEQFF

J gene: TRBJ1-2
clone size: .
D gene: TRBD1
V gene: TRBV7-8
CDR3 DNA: TGTGCCAGCAGCCCGGGACAGAGAGTTAACTATGGCTACACCTTC
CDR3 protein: CASSPGQRVNYGYTF

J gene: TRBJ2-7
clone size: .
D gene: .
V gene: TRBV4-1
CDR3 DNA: TGCGCCAGCAGTACAGGACTCTACGAGCAGTACTTC
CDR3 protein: CASSTGLYEQYF

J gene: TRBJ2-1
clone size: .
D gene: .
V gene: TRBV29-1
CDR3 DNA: TGCAGCGTCGAGGACCTCCTCTCCTACAATGAGCAGTTCTTC
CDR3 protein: CSVEDLLSYNEQFF

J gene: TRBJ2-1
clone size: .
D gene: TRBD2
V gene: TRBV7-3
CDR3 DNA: TGTGCCAGCAGCTTAGGTTGGGTAGCGGGCAATGAGCAGTTCTTC
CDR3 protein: CASSLGWVAGNEQFF

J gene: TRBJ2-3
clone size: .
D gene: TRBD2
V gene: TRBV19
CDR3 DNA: TGTGCCAGTACCCCTATAGCGGGGGGTTTCGGTACGCAGTATTTT
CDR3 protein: CASTPIAGGFGTQYF

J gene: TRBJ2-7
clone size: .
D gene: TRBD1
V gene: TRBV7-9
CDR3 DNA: TGTGCCAGCAGCGCGCAGCCGTCAGGACAGGGGGACGAGCAGTACTTC
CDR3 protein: CASSAQPSGQGDEQYF

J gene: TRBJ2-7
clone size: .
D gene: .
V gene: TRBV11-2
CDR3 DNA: TGTGCCAGCAGCTTAACGTGGGGACCGACCCCTTCCTCCTACTACGAGCAGTACTTC
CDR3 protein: CASSLTWGPTPSSYYEQYF

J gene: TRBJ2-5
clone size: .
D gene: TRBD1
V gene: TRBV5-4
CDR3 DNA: TGTGCCAGCAGTCAGTCCAGGGGGCGCGAGACCCAGTACTTC
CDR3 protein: CASSQSRGRETQYF

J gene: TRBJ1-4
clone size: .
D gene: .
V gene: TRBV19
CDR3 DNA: TGTGCCAGTAGTATGCCACGGGAATTCGCCCAGGGACTGTTTTTT
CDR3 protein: CASSMPREFAQGLFF

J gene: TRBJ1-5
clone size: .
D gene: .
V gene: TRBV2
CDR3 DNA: TGTGCCAGCAGTGTGGGCGCAAGCAATCAGCCCCAGCATTTT
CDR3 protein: CASSVGASNQPQHF

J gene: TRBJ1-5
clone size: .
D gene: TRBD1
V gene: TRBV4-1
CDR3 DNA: TGCGCCAGCACGCTTAAAATGACAGGGAGCAATCAGCCCCAGCATTTT
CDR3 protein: CASTLKMTGSNQPQHF

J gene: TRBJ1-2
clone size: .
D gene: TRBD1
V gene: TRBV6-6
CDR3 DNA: TGTGCCAGCAGTCCAGATCGGGACAGGGTTTTGGGCTACACCTTC
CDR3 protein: CASSPDRDRVLGYTF

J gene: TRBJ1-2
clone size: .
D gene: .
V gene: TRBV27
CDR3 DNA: TGTGCCAGCAGACATATAGAGTCCTATGGCTACACCTTC
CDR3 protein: CASRHIESYGYTF

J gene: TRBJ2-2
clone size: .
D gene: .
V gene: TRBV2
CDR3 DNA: TGTGCCAGCAGTGCAGGGACCACCGGGGAGCTGTTTTTT
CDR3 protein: CASSAGTTGELFF

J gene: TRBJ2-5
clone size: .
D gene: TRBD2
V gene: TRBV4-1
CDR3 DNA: TGCGCCAGCAGCCAAGATCCTAGCGGTTCCCAAGAGACCCAGTACTTC
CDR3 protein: CASSQDPSGSQETQYF

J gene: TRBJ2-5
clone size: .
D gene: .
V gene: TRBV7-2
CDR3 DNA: TGTGCCAGCAGCTTCGCGCGGGAGACCCAGTACTTC
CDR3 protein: CASSFARETQYF

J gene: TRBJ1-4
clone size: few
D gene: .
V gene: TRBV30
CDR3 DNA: TGTGCCTGGAGATGGGAGGGTAGCGGAAAACTGTTTTTT
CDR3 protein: CAWRWEGSGKLFF

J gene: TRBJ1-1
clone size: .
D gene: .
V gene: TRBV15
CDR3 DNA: TGTGCCACCAGCGAAGGCATTACAGGTGAAGCTTTCTTT
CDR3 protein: CATSEGITGEAFF

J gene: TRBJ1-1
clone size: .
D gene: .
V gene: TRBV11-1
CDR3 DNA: TGTGCCAGCAGCTTGAGTCGAGGGACTGAAGCTTTCTTT
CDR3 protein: CASSLSRGTEAFF

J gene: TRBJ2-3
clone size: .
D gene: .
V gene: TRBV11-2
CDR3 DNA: TGTGCCAGCAGGGGGGTGGAACTCAGCACAGATACGCAGTATTTT
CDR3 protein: CASRGVELSTDTQYF

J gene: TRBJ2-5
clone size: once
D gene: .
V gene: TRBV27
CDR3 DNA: TGTGCCAGCACCTGGGGGCAAGGAGAGACCCAGTACTTC
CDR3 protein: CASTWGQGETQYF

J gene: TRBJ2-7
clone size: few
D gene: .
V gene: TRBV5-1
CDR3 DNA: TGCGCCAGCAGCTTGGATGGGGAATTCTACGAGCAGTACTTC
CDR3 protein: CASSLDGEFYEQYF

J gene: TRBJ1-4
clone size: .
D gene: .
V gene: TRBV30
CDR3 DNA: TGTGCCTGGAGTATACAGCTCTCAATAGGGGAAAAACTGTTTTTT
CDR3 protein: CAWSIQLSIGEKLFF

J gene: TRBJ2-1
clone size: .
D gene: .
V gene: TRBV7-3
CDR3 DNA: TGTGCCAGCAGCTTCGGGGCAGAGCAGTTCTTC
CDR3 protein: CASSFGAEQFF

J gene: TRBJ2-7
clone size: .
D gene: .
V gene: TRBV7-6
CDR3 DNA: TGTGCCAGCAGCTTAGCGGCTGCTAGCCACGAGCAGTACTTC
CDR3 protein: CASSLAAASHEQYF

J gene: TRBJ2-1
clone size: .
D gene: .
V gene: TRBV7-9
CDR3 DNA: TGTGCCAGCAGCTTAGTGGTCGGGGACAATGAGCAGTTCTTC
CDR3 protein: CASSLVVGDNEQFF

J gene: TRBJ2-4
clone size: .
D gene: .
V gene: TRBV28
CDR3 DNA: TGTGCCAGCAGTGGCCTCGAAAGTCACAAAAACATTCAGTACTTC
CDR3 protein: CASSGLESHKNIQYF

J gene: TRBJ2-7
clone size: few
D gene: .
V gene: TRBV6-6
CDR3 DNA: TGTGCCAGCAGTTACCCGAATTTAAACATCTACGAGCAGTACTTC
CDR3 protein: CASSYPNLNIYEQYF

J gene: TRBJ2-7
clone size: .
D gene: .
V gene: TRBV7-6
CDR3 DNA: TGTGCCAGCAGCTTAAGAGGGGGTGGCTACGAGCAGTACTTC
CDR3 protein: CASSLRGGGYEQYF